This entry lists 25 T cell receptor beta chains sequenced from one sample in a study of ipilimumab plus nivolumab after autologous stem cell transplantation. The method was immunoSEQ multiplex PCR; TCRdb's version includes in-frame clones alone and lacks a portion of them. The sample carries some 45,000 clones, about 88% recorded once. The source material was PBMCs, sampled in a trial of ipilimumab plus nivolumab as post-transplant consolidation. The source of these receptors is a male donor with multiple myeloma.

The chain has TRBV7-9 and TRBJ1-1, with TRBD1 as a possible D gene (5 bases). The CDR3 has 14 amino acids. The V gene lost 5 bases and the J gene lost 8 bases, with 18 bases spanning the gap. CDR1 is SEHNR and CDR2 is FQNEAQ in the germline V gene (reference sequence). The CDR3 protein is CASSIAGTGGEAFF. CDR3 DNA: TGTGCCAGCAGCATCGCCGGGACCGGGGGGGAAGCTTTCTTT.

The rearrangement joins TRBV4-1 to TRBJ1-4; no reliable D call. This CDR3 contains 14 residues. Deletions cut 1 base from V and 4 bases from J, with 7 bases between. CDR1 MGHRA and CDR2 YSYEKL come from the germline V gene. The CDR3 DNA is TGCGCCAGCAGCCAAGGGGCAAATAATGAAAAACTGTTTTTT. Translating it yields CASSQGANNEKLFF.

The CDR3 region has the DNA TGTGCCAGCTCACCCCGGGACGGAAACCATGGCTACACCTTC. Protein sequence: CASSPRDGNHGYTF. This chain links TRBV18 with TRBJ1-2, with TRBD1 as a possible D gene (5 bases). This CDR3 spans 14 amino acids. Germline V CDR1 and CDR2: KGHSH, LQKENI. V lost 3 bases, J lost 6 bases, and 14 bases lay in between.

The J gene is TRBJ1-1, the V gene TRBV6-5; D gene unclear. The CDR3 extends over 15 amino acids. Germline CDR1 and CDR2: MNHEY and SVGAGI. Trimming stripped 5 bases from V and 7 bases from J, with 20 bases between. CDR3 nucleotides: TGTGCCAGCAGTCGTCAAATTCGACTGGGAGGTGAAGCTTTCTTT. It yields the protein CASSRQIRLGGEAFF.

The J gene is TRBJ1-2, the V gene TRBV7-3, with 9 bases that match TRBD1. The length of the CDR3 is 13 residues. V gave up 6 bases and J gave up 10 bases; unmatched junction bases: 9. Germline V lookup: CDR1 SGHTA, CDR2 FQGTGA. The CDR3 sequence is CASSRDRASTYTF. In nucleotides, the CDR3 is TGTGCCAGCAGTAGGGACAGGGCTTCAACCTACACCTTC. The whole variable domain, filled in from reference TRBV7-3 and TRBJ1-2, reads GAGVSQTPSNKVTEKGKYVELRCDPISGHTALYWYRQSLGQGPEFLIYFQGTGAADDSGLPNDRFFAVRPEGSVSTLKIQRTERGDSAVYLCASSRDRASTYTFGSGTRLTVV.

This chain joins TRBV6-5 and TRBJ1-6; D is possibly TRBD1 (5 bases). V lost 0 bases, J lost 7 bases, and 10 bases lay in between. CDR3 size: 15 residues. Per the germline V gene, CDR1 is MNHEY and CDR2 is SVGAGI. CDR3 region: CASSYSRQTNSPLHF. As DNA, the CDR3 is TGTGCCAGCAGTTACTCGAGACAGACCAATTCACCCCTCCACTTT.

The V and J genes are TRBV10-3 and TRBJ2-3, with 8 bases that match TRBD2. Germline CDR1 and CDR2: ENHRY and SYGVKD. This CDR3 is built from 16 residues. J was trimmed by 2 bases and V by 1 base; bases with no gene match: 5. The CDR3 DNA follows: TGTGCCATCAGTGAGTACCGGGGGGGCTCCACAGATACGCAGTATTTT. The encoded protein is CAISEYRGGSTDTQYF.

This chain joins TRBV4-1 and TRBJ2-1; 7 nucleotides match TRBD2. The CDR3 sequence is 15 residues long. Trimming at V came to 1 base and at J to 5 bases, leaving 5 bases not matched to a gene. Germline V gene lookup returns CDR1 MGHRA and CDR2 YSYEKL. The DNA of the CDR3 is TGCGCCAGCAGCCAAGTGGCGGCGGGGGACAATGAGCAGTTCTTC. Residues: CASSQVAAGDNEQFF.

V usage is TRBV7-2 and J usage is TRBJ1-1, with D possibly TRBD1 on 6 matching bases. V lost 5 bases, J lost 4 bases, and 20 bases lay in between. CDR1 and CDR2 from the germline V gene are SGHTA and FQGNSA. The CDR3 sequence is 16 residues long. The DNA for the CDR3 is TGTGCCAGCAGCGCTACAGGGAGTCCTGTGGCCACTGAAGCTTTCTTT. This encodes CASSATGSPVATEAFF.

The chain has TRBV19 and TRBJ2-7; 8 nucleotides align to TRBD1. Trimming removed 5 bases from V and 5 bases from J; junction bases left unmatched: 14. From germline, CDR1 is LNHDA and CDR2 SQIVND (reference sequence). This CDR3 contains 16 residues. The CDR3 region has the DNA TGTGCCAGTAGTGGAACGGGGGACAGGTCTGTCCACGAGCAGTACTTC. Translating it yields CASSGTGDRSVHEQYF.

This clone came up once. The chain links TRBV6-5 to TRBJ1-3; D unresolved. The CDR3 has 14 residues. Looked up from germline, CDR1 is MNHEY and CDR2 is SVGAGI. Trimming left V 2 bases short and J 0 bases short, with 5 bases between. For the CDR3, the DNA is TGTGCCAGCAGTTACGGGGACTCTGGAAACACCATATATTTT. Its translation: CASSYGDSGNTIYF.

The chain has TRBV20-1 and TRBJ1-2, with D unresolved. Germline V gene sequence: CDR1 DFQATT, CDR2 SNEGSKA (reference sequence). This CDR3 has 10 amino acids. V was shortened by 3 bases and J by 10 bases, with 9 bases between the two germline ends. In nucleotides, the CDR3 is TGCAGTGCTAGTTCAGGAGTCTACACCTTC. Amino acid sequence: CSASSGVYTF.

Only one count was recorded for this clone. The chain is built from TRBV28 and TRBJ1-2; D perhaps matches TRBD1 (5 bases). V lost 3 bases and J lost 4, with 9 bases in between. CDR1 and CDR2 (germline): MDHEN, SYDVKM. The CDR3 is made up of 13 amino acids. The CDR3 region is CASSLGESYGYTF. CDR3 in DNA: TGTGCCAGCAGTTTGGGGGAAAGCTATGGCTACACCTTC.

This clone was seen once. This chain links TRBV28 with TRBJ1-2; TRBD1 matches at 7 bases. The junction had 8 bases not matched to a gene; V was cut back by 8 bases and J by 2 bases. There are 14 residues in the CDR3. Germline V gene data show CDR1 as MDHEN and CDR2 as SYDVKM. The CDR3 loop is CASSKGQVNYGYTF. CDR3 coding DNA: TGTGCCAGCTCGAAAGGACAGGTCAACTATGGCTACACCTTC.

The chain couples TRBV5-1 to TRBJ2-3; 13 nucleotides align to TRBD2. CDR3 length equals 17 residues. Losses at the gene ends were 4 bases for V and 1 base for J; bases not matched to a gene: 6. Per the germline V gene, CDR1 is SGHRS and CDR2 is YFSETQ. The CDR3 DNA follows: TGCGCCAGCAGCCGCGGGACTAGCGGGGAAGGCACAGATACGCAGTATTTT. It specifies CASSRGTSGEGTDTQYF.

This clone has a handful of counts. The chain links TRBV7-3 to TRBJ2-1; D might be TRBD1 or TRBD2, each matching 5 bases. CDR1 and CDR2 (germline): SGHTA, FQGTGA. The V and J ends lost 3 bases and 4 bases respectively, with 13 bases between them. This CDR3 comprises 15 residues. For the CDR3, the DNA is TGTGCCAGCAGCTTTGGTGGGGACCAGTACAATGAGCAGTTCTTC. It translates to CASSFGGDQYNEQFF. Variable domain in full (rest from reference TRBV7-3 and TRBJ2-1): GAGVSQTPSNKVTEKGKYVELRCDPISGHTALYWYRQSLGQGPEFLIYFQGTGAADDSGLPNDRFFAVRPEGSVSTLKIQRTERGDSAVYLCASSFGGDQYNEQFFGPGTRLTVL.

This clone is labeled medium-sized (0.01 to 0.1%). This chain joins TRBV5-1 and TRBJ1-1; TRBD1 aligns across 7 bases. J gave up 6 bases and V 4 bases, and 9 bases lay outside the gene matches. This CDR3 region has 14 residues. The germline gives CDR1 SGHRS, CDR2 YFSETQ. The CDR3 protein is CASSPREGAAEAFF. The CDR3 nucleotides read TGCGCCAGCAGCCCGCGAGAGGGGGCCGCTGAAGCTTTCTTT. Combining the CDR3 with reference TRBV5-1 and TRBJ1-1 gives the whole variable domain KAGVTQTPRYLIKTRGQQVTLSCSPISGHRSVSWYQQTPGQGLQFLFEYFSETQRNKGNFPGRFSGRQFSNSRSEMNVSTLELGDSALYLCASSPREGAAEAFFGQGTRLTVV.

This chain connects TRBV27 to TRBJ1-5, with TRBD1 as a possible D gene (6 bases). This CDR3 contains 17 residues. The V end was cut by 5 bases, the J end by 0 bases, with 17 bases between. CDR1 and CDR2 from the germline V gene are MNHEY and SMNVEV (reference sequence). The CDR3 spells CASSLQARGDSNQPQHF. The CDR3 DNA follows: TGTGCCAGCAGTCTTCAAGCCAGGGGAGATAGCAATCAGCCCCAGCATTTT.

This chain joins TRBV30 and TRBJ2-7, with D possibly being TRBD1 or TRBD2 (5 bases each). The CDR3 consists of 15 residues. Germline V gives CDR1 GTSNPN, CDR2 SVGIG (reference sequence). Trimming took 0 bases from V and 4 from J, leaving 16 bases between them. The CDR3, as DNA: TGTGCCTGGAGTGTTGGGGGAGCTGGGGGTTACGAGCAGTACTTC. This codes for CAWSVGGAGGYEQYF.

The V call is TRBV6-6, the J call TRBJ1-5, with no clear D. Germline CDR1 and CDR2: MNHNY and SVGAGI (reference sequence). V was cut by 0 bases and J by 2 bases, with 11 bases left in between. The CDR3 consists of 16 residues. The CDR3 protein is CASSYSWGSGNQPQHF. The CDR3, as DNA: TGTGCCAGCAGTTACTCTTGGGGTTCCGGCAATCAGCCCCAGCATTTT.

The V call is TRBV7-9, the J call TRBJ2-3, with TRBD2 identical over 10 bases. V dropped 4 bases and J dropped 1; count of bases not matched to a gene: 8. Germline loops: CDR1 SEHNR, CDR2 FQNEAQ (reference sequence). The CDR3 totals 17 residues. The CDR3 reads CASSSFTGTSGTDTQYF. The CDR3 DNA follows: TGTGCCAGCAGCTCGTTTACCGGGACTAGCGGCACAGATACGCAGTATTTT. The whole variable domain, filled in from reference TRBV7-9 and TRBJ2-3, reads DTGVSQNPRHKITKRGQNVTFRCDPISEHNRLYWYRQTLGQGPEFLTYFQNEAQLEKSRLLSDRFSAERPKGSFSTLEIQRTEQGDSAMYLCASSSFTGTSGTDTQYFGPGTRLTVL.

The chain carries TRBV5-4 and TRBJ1-1; D not certain. Germline V gives CDR1 SGHNT, CDR2 YYREEE (reference sequence). V lost 4 bases and J 1 base, leaving 11 bases between the germline ends. The CDR3 extends over 14 amino acids. The CDR3 DNA follows: TGTGCCAGCAGCCAGCAAACAGCGAACACTGAAGCTTTCTTT. This codes for CASSQQTANTEAFF.

The CDR3 nucleotides are TGCGCCAGCAGCCGAGAGGAGGGAACTGAAGCTTTCTTT. Translated: CASSREEGTEAFF. The chain uses TRBV4-1 and TRBJ1-1, with D uncertain. The CDR3 totals 13 residues. Germline V gene data show CDR1 as MGHRA and CDR2 as YSYEKL. The V gene lost 4 bases and the J gene lost 5 bases, with 11 bases spanning the gap.

This rearrangement joins TRBV14 to TRBJ1-4; 9 nucleotides match TRBD1. J gave up 3 bases and V 4 bases, and 9 bases lay outside the gene matches. Germline assignment: CDR1 SGHDN and CDR2 FVKESK. CDR3 length equals 17 residues. CDR3 coding DNA: TGTGCCAGCAGCCCGGGACAGGGTTTAGGTGCTAATGAAAAACTGTTTTTT. It encodes CASSPGQGLGANEKLFF.

The chain carries TRBV30 and TRBJ2-1; a possible D gene is TRBD2 (6 bases). V lost 1 base and J lost 2, with 9 bases in between. The length of the CDR3 is 14 residues. CDR1 and CDR2 from the germline V gene are GTSNPN and SVGIG (reference sequence). The CDR3 sequence is CAWSEGGPYNEQFF. The DNA of the CDR3 is TGTGCCTGGAGTGAGGGAGGTCCCTACAATGAGCAGTTCTTC.